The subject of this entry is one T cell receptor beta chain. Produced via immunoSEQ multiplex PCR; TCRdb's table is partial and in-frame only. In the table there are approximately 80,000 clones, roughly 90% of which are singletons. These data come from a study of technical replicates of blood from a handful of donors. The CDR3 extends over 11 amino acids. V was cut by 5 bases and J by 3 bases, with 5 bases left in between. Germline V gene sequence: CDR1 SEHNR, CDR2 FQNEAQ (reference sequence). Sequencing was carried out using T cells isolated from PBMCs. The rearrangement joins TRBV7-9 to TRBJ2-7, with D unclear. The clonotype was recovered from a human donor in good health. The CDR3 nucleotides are TGTGCCAGCAGCGGCAGCTACGAGCAGTACTTC. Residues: CASSGSYEQYF.